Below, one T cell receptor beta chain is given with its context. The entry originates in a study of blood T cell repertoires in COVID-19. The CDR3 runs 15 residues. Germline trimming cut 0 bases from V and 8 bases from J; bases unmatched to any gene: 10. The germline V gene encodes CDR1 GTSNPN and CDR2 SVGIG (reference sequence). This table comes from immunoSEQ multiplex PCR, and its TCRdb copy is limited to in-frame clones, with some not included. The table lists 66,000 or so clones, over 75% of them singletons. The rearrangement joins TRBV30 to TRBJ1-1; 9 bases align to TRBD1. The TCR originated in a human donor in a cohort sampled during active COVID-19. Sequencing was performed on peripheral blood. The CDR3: CAWSVTPGQGLEAFF. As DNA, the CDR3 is TGTGCCTGGAGTGTTACCCCGGGACAGGGACTGGAAGCTTTCTTT.